This section outlines one T cell receptor beta chain sequence together with its context. Its target is not known. This record comes from a study of OX40 agonist ivuxolimab in advanced cancers. The study's findings and limits: In the 0.1-3.0 mg/kg groups, partial responders showed among the lowest expansion.

Profiled with immunoSEQ multiplex PCR; TCRdb holds only in-frame clones, not every one. The sample lists just over 14,000 clones; around four fifths were seen once. This CDR3 has 18 amino acids. Germline lookup yields CDR1 SGHDT and CDR2 YYEEEE. V was pared by 3 bases and J by 0 bases, with 16 bases between. The TCR sequence derives from an adult with an advanced solid tumor such as melanoma, head and neck, liver or kidney cancer. Material: CD4+ or CD8+ T cells sorted from blood, obtained in a trial of the OX40 agonist ivuxolimab. The chain joins TRBV5-6 to TRBJ2-6; maybe TRBD1 (5 bases). CDR3 sequence reads: CASSSDTFHYSGANVLTF. CDR3 nucleotides: TGTGCCAGCAGCTCGGACACGTTTCACTACTCTGGGGCCAACGTCCTGACTTTC.